This T cell receptor (beta chain) was retrieved from a study of cytotoxic CD8 clonotypes in ibrutinib-treated CLL. TCRdb keeps only in-frame clones here, not all; method: immunoSEQ multiplex PCR. Found here are fewer than 400,000 clones, over 55% of them singletons; the top ten hold 6% to 6.5%. This CDR3 has 15 amino acids. J gave up 0 bases and V 2 bases, and 4 bases lay outside the gene matches. Per the germline V gene, CDR1 is MGHDK and CDR2 is SYGVNS. This sequence originates from a human donor with chronic lymphocytic leukemia. Source: PBMCs, taken after 36 months of ibrutinib treatment. This chain joins TRBV25-1 and TRBJ2-7, with 7 positions matching TRBD2. The CDR3 loop reads CASSEPGGSSYEQYF. Here the CDR3 DNA reads TGTGCCAGCAGTGAACCCGGGGGGAGCTCCTACGAGCAGTACTTC.